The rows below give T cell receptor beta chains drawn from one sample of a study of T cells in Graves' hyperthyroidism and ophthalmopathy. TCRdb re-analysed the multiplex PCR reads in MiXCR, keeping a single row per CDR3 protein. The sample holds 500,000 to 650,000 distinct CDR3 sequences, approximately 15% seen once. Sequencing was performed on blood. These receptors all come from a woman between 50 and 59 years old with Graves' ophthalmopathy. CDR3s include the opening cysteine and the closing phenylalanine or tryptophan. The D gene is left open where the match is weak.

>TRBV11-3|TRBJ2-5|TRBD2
CASSPSGRAQETQYF
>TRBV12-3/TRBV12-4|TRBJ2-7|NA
CASSLIGSSHEQYF
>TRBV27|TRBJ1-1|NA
CASSPYREDTEAFF
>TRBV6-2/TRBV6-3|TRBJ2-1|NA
CASSYRTGEQFF
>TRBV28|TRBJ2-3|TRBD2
CASIEIDSGRGSFTDTQYF
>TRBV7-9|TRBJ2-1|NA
CASSLAVDEQFF
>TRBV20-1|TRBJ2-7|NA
CSARSGADYEQYF
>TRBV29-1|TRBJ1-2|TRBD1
CSVDGTGVIYGYTF
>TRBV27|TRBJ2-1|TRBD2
CASRAGDNEQFF
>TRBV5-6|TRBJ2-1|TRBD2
CASSHIPGTSAEQFF
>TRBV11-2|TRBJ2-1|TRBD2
CASSLRLADYNEQFF
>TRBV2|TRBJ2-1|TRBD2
CATLGERESYNEQFF
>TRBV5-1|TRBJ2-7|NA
CASSLDARSYEQYF
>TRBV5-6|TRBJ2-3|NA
CASSYPGPADTQYF
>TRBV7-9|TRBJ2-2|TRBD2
CASSIDGTSGRSVTGELFF
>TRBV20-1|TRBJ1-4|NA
CSASGEKLFF
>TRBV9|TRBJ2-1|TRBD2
CASSVGGLAGFSYNEQFF